The 20 T cell receptor beta chains listed next were all sequenced from one sample in a study of response to subunit inactivated influenza vaccine (dated by TCRdb to 2017 to 2018). Library preparation employed RT-PCR. The listed sequencing device is Illumina HiSeq 2500. TCRdb reanalyzed the raw reads on its own, using fastp at Q25 for trimming and MiXCR for clone calling, and kept in-frame beta chains. Rows with a matching CDR3 protein are joined into one entry that keeps the most common DNA and genes. The sample table records about 530,000 distinct CDR3 sequences; about 10% of these occur just once. Roughly 10% of the sample is held by the ten biggest clonotypes. The sequencing here drew on PBMCs from blood, taken on the day of vaccination. Receptors were obtained from a man in his fifties or sixties who received an inactivated influenza vaccine. Donor details come from another sample of the same person, matched by shared clones.

The rearrangement uses TRBV7-8 and TRBJ2-5; D might be TRBD1 (5 bases). Trimming pared 5 bases from V and 0 bases from J, leaving 13 bases between. From germline, CDR1 is SGHVS and CDR2 FQNEAQ. There are 15 residues in the CDR3. The DNA of the CDR3 is TGTGCCAGCAGCCTACTTTTGACAGACCAAGAGACCCAGTACTTC. This translates into CASSLLLTDQETQYF.

In its sample, this clonotype was seen a few times. The chain uses TRBV7-9 and TRBJ1-5; D is ambiguous. This CDR3 contains 15 residues. Germline CDR1 and CDR2: SEHNR and FQNEAQ (reference sequence). V was pared by 1 base and J by 2 bases, with 9 bases between. CDR3 DNA sequence: TGTGCCAGCAGCTTAGGCGACCCGGGCAATCAGCCCCAGCATTTT. This encodes CASSLGDPGNQPQHF.

This clonotype was found a few times. This sequence joins TRBV5-1 and TRBJ2-2; D possibly corresponds to TRBD1 (5 bases). In germline, CDR1 is SGHRS, CDR2 YFSETQ. The CDR3 covers 16 residues. V gave up 3 bases and J gave up 1 base, with 13 bases separating them. The CDR3 sequence: CASSSVDTLNTGELFF. The CDR3 DNA reads as TGCGCCAGCAGCTCAGTGGACACCCTGAACACCGGGGAGCTGTTTTTT.

This clonotype was seen more than once but under ten times. V usage is TRBV2 and J usage is TRBJ1-6; 7 bases align to TRBD1. This CDR3 has 15 amino acids. Trimming removed 4 bases from V and 5 bases from J; junction bases left unmatched: 5. In germline, CDR1 is SNHLY, CDR2 FYNNEI. The DNA of the CDR3 is TGTGCCAGCAGTGCGGGACAGAGAGATAATTCACCCCTCCACTTT. This gives the protein CASSAGQRDNSPLHF.

This clonotype came up many times. The chain recombines TRBV10-3 with TRBJ2-2; 7 bases match TRBD2. Germline CDR1 ENHRY, CDR2 SYGVKD. CDR3 size: 14 residues. V shed 8 bases and J 4 bases; nucleotides not matched to a gene: 7. DNA for the CDR3: TGTGCCATCGGTAGCGGGCGGACCACCGGGGAGCTGTTTTTT. Translation: CAIGSGRTTGELFF.

The chain links TRBV30 to TRBJ2-6; D not certain. The CDR3 has 13 amino acids. The V gene's germline CDR1 is GTSNPN and CDR2 SVGIG (reference sequence). With 2 bases removed from V and 4 bases from J, the gap between germline ends came to 6 bases. CDR3 DNA sequence: TGTGCCTGGAGTCAGTCCGGGGCCAACGTCCTGACTTTC. Translating it yields CAWSQSGANVLTF.

The V call is TRBV4-3, the J call TRBJ1-3, with 10 bases lining up with TRBD1. Germline V CDR1 and CDR2: LGHNA, YSLEER. The CDR3 runs 15 residues. Trimming cost V 4 bases and J 4 bases; bases outside gene matches: 4. For the CDR3, the DNA is TGCGCCAGCAGCCCGCGGGACAGGGGAGGAAACACCATATATTTT. Translating it yields CASSPRDRGGNTIYF.

This clonotype was observed many times. The CDR3 nucleotides are TGCAGTGCTACGACTAGCGGAAGTACAGATACGCAGTATTTT. It codes for CSATTSGSTDTQYF. The chain has TRBV20-1 and TRBJ2-3, with TRBD2 identical over 9 bases. The V segment lost 4 bases and the J segment 3 bases; nucleotides outside the gene matches: 5. The CDR3 length is 14 residues. Per germline, CDR1 DFQATT and CDR2 SNEGSKA (reference sequence).

This chain joins TRBV5-1 and TRBJ1-1; D uncertain. Germline-derived CDR1 and CDR2 are SGHRS and YFSETQ. Trimming removed 3 bases from V and 0 bases from J, with 9 bases in between. The CDR3 extends over 14 amino acids. This chain's CDR3 is CASSSDIMNTEAFF. CDR3 DNA sequence: TGCGCCAGCAGCTCAGACATCATGAACACTGAAGCTTTCTTT.

The genes are TRBV5-6 and TRBJ2-4; 9 bases align to TRBD1. The junction had 4 bases not matched to a gene; V was cut back by 1 base and J by 8 bases. Germline values: CDR1 SGHDT, CDR2 YYEEEE. CDR3 length: 14 amino acids. CDR3 DNA sequence: TGTGCCAGCAGCTTGACAGGGGGCTTGGACATTCAGTACTTC. Translating it yields CASSLTGGLDIQYF. The full variable domain, with the rest looked up from reference TRBV5-6 and TRBJ2-4, is DAGVTQSPTHLIKTRGQQVTLRCSPKSGHDTVSWYQQALGQGPQFIFQYYEEEERQRGNFPDRFSGHQFPNYSSELNVNALLLGDSALYLCASSLTGGLDIQYFGAGTRLSVL.

The CDR3: CASSKAKGAGEAFF. The CDR3 bases are TGTGCCAGCAGCAAAGCTAAGGGTGCTGGTGAAGCTTTCTTT. This chain uses TRBV21-1 with TRBJ1-1. TRBV21-1 counts as a pseudogene. The CDR3 covers 14 residues.

This clonotype was counted between two and nine times. This chain connects TRBV20-1 to TRBJ2-4; tentative D call: TRBD1 (5 bases). The CDR3 runs to 16 residues. V lost 4 bases and J 0 bases, leaving 16 bases between the germline ends. Germline V gene data show CDR1 as DFQATT and CDR2 as SNEGSKA (reference sequence). CDR3 DNA: TGCAGTGCTAAAATTGGAAGGGGCTTAGCCAAAAACATTCAGTACTTC. This gives the protein CSAKIGRGLAKNIQYF.

This clonotype has a handful of counts. The rearrangement joins TRBV10-3 to TRBJ1-1, with no clear D. The CDR3 sequence is 12 residues long. Deletions cut 5 bases from V and 0 bases from J, with 4 bases between. Per germline, CDR1 ENHRY and CDR2 SYGVKD. CDR3 residues: CAISRMNTEAFF. DNA of the CDR3: TGTGCCATCAGTCGAATGAACACTGAAGCTTTCTTT.

This clonotype was recorded at least ten times. The rearrangement uses TRBV5-1 and TRBJ2-3; 7 positions match TRBD2. The V gene end was trimmed by 1 base and the J gene end by 4 bases; junction bases not matched to a gene: 6. This CDR3 has 15 residues. Germline CDR1 reads SGHRS; CDR2 reads YFSETQ. The CDR3, as DNA: TGCGCCAGCAGCTTGCTGAGCGGGGTTGCAGATACGCAGTATTTT. Amino acids: CASSLLSGVADTQYF.

J is TRBJ1-5 and V is TRBV4-2; TRBD1 matches 7 bases. This CDR3 comprises 15 residues. The ends lost 1 base at V and 6 bases at J; junction bases unmatched: 6. The germline V gene encodes CDR1 LGHNA and CDR2 YNFKEQ. CDR3 nucleotides: TGTGCCAGCAGCCAAGCATCAGGGGGTGCTCAGCCCCAGCATTTT. This translates into CASSQASGGAQPQHF.

A remark on this clonotype: One end of the junction does not line up with germline, which may come from a read error. The rearrangement joins TRBV7-7 to TRBJ1-6, with 7 bases matching TRBD1. Germline assignment: CDR1 SSHAT and CDR2 FNYEAQ (reference sequence). The length of the CDR3 is 18 residues. CDR3 sequence reads: CASSLEYPSTGLNSPLHF. CDR3 sequence (DNA): TGTGCTAGCAGCTTAGAATATCCCTCGACAGGGCTTAATTCACCCCTCCACTTT. The variable domain in full, with the rest retrieved from reference TRBV7-7 and TRBJ1-6, is GAGVSQSPRYKVTKRGQDVTLRCDPISSHATLYWYQQALGQGPEFLTYFNYEAQPDKSGLPSDRFSAERPEGSISTLTIQRTEQRDSAMYRCASSLEYPSTGLNSPLHFGNGTRLTVT.

V and J are TRBV5-1 and TRBJ2-5; 9 bases line up with TRBD1. The CDR3 is 14 amino acids. Losses at the gene ends were 4 bases for V and 4 bases for J; bases not matched to a gene: 5. Germline lookup yields CDR1 SGHRS and CDR2 YFSETQ. This CDR3 is CASSNTGGIETQYF. The CDR3 region has the DNA TGCGCCAGCAGCAATACAGGGGGCATAGAGACCCAGTACTTC.

This clonotype was detected only a few times. V gene TRBV15 combines with J gene TRBJ1-1; D remains ambiguous. The germline V gene has CDR1 LNHNV and CDR2 YYDKDF (reference sequence). The CDR3 is made up of 13 amino acids. The V gene lost 7 bases and the J gene lost 6 bases, with 15 bases spanning the gap. The DNA for the CDR3 is TGTGCCACCAAGCTCGTGGATAGATCTGAAGCTTTCTTT. This translates into CATKLVDRSEAFF.

This chain joins TRBV20-1 and TRBJ2-1; the D gene is possibly TRBD2 (6 bases). This CDR3 has 13 residues. V lost 5 bases and J 4 bases, leaving 12 bases between the germline ends. CDR1 and CDR2 from the germline V gene are DFQATT and SNEGSKA (reference sequence). CDR3 nucleotides: TGCAGTGCTTGGGACTTGAAATACAATGAGCAGTTCTTC. This encodes CSAWDLKYNEQFF.

The CDR3 DNA sequence: TGTGCCAGCAGTTTACGTGGGAGCCCCTACAATGAGCAGTTCTTC. Protein sequence: CASSLRGSPYNEQFF. The chain is built from TRBV12-3 or TRBV12-4 and TRBJ2-1, with D possibly TRBD2 on 5 matching bases. V gave up 2 bases and J gave up 2 bases, with 10 bases separating them. There are 15 residues in the CDR3.